These 29 T cell receptor beta chains were all obtained from the same sample, sequenced in a study of response to subunit inactivated influenza vaccine. TCRdb reprocessed the RT-PCR reads with MiXCR, giving one entry per CDR3 protein. Counted here are 500,000 to 550,000 distinct CDR3 sequences, approximately 7.6% occurring once; the ten biggest clones make up 13%. The source was PBMCs from blood, collected around 2 years after vaccination. These receptor sequences come from a man aged 50 to 75 who received an inactivated influenza vaccine.

In this sample, this clonotype turned up many times. The chain combines TRBV30 with TRBJ1-2, with D hard to call. CDR1 is GTSNPN and CDR2 is SVGIG in the germline V gene (reference sequence). The CDR3 length is 13 residues. V lost 0 bases and J 4 bases, leaving 9 bases between the germline ends. This CDR3 reads CAWSVGGIYGYTF. CDR3 nucleotides: TGTGCCTGGAGTGTAGGTGGGATCTATGGCTACACCTTC.

In this sample, this clonotype turned up many times. This sequence joins TRBV5-1 and TRBJ1-1; no firm D call. V was clipped by 0 bases and J by 1 base, with 7 bases between them. The CDR3 is 14 residues long. The germline V gene encodes CDR1 SGHRS and CDR2 YFSETQ. For the CDR3, the DNA is TGCGCCAGCAGCTTGGTGGGTCAGAACACTGAAGCTTTCTTT. It specifies CASSLVGQNTEAFF.

This rearrangement joins TRBV18 to TRBJ2-7; 8 positions match TRBD1. The CDR3 contains 14 residues. From germline, CDR1 is KGHSH and CDR2 LQKENI. With V trimmed by 4 bases and J by 1 base, 3 bases remained unmatched. The CDR3 loop is CASSQDRESYEQYF. DNA for the CDR3: TGTGCCAGCTCACAGGACAGGGAGTCCTACGAGCAGTACTTC. The full variable domain, completed using reference TRBV18 and TRBJ2-7, is NAGVMQNPRHLVRRRGQEARLRCSPMKGHSHVYWYRQLPEEGLKFMVYLQKENIIDESGMPKERFSAEFPKEGPSILRIQQVVRGDSAAYFCASSQDRESYEQYFGPGTRLTVT.

The chain has TRBV6-1 and TRBJ1-2, with D possibly TRBD1 on 5 matching bases. The CDR3 contains 17 residues. Germline V gives CDR1 MNHNS, CDR2 SASEGT. V gave up 1 base and J gave up 5 bases, with 20 bases separating them. The CDR3 region is CASSEDPGTLLKYGYTF. The CDR3 bases are TGTGCCAGCAGTGAAGACCCCGGGACCCTCCTAAAGTATGGCTACACCTTC.

The rearrangement uses TRBV4-3 and TRBJ1-4; D is perhaps TRBD1 (6 bases). Trimming shortened V by 3 bases and J by 2 bases, and 13 bases separated the two germline ends. The germline V gene has CDR1 LGHNA and CDR2 YSLEER. The CDR3 loop spans 16 amino acids. This chain's CDR3 is CASSQTPGGTNEKLFF. In nucleotides, the CDR3 is TGCGCCAGCAGCCAGACCCCCGGGGGCACTAATGAAAAACTGTTTTTT.

The chain joins TRBV15 to TRBJ1-5; D is unresolved. Trimming left V 0 bases short and J 1 base short, with 13 bases between. The germline V gene encodes CDR1 LNHNV and CDR2 YYDKDF (reference sequence). This CDR3 has 17 amino acids. The CDR3 DNA sequence: TGTGCCACCAGCAGAGATCCCGACCGCACCAGCAATCAGCCCCAGCATTTT. This sequence encodes CATSRDPDRTSNQPQHF.

The V gene is TRBV7-9, the J gene TRBJ2-7; 14 bases map to TRBD2. The CDR3 runs to 15 residues. Germline V gene lookup returns CDR1 SEHNR and CDR2 FQNEAQ (reference sequence). J gave up 5 bases and V 5 bases, and 5 bases lay outside the gene matches. CDR3 region: CASSPLGLAGDEQYF. DNA of the CDR3: TGTGCCAGCAGCCCGCTGGGACTAGCGGGGGACGAGCAGTACTTC.

This chain uses TRBV28 with TRBJ2-2; TRBD2 is a possible D gene (5 bases). The CDR3 extends over 17 amino acids. Germline-derived CDR1 and CDR2 are MDHEN and SYDVKM. V lost 5 bases to trimming and J lost 4 bases, with 20 bases between them. The CDR3 DNA reads as TGTGCCAGCAGTACCCCCGTCCTCATAGGGAGCACCGGGGAGCTGTTTTTT. Its protein product is CASSTPVLIGSTGELFF. The whole variable domain, filled in from reference TRBV28 and TRBJ2-2, reads DVKVTQSSRYLVKRTGEKVFLECVQDMDHENMFWYRQDPGLGLRLIYFSYDVKMKEKGDIPEGYSVSREKKERFSLILESASTNQTSMYLCASSTPVLIGSTGELFFGEGSRLTVL.

This clonotype was seen a handful of times. The genes are TRBV10-3 and TRBJ2-5; 9 nucleotides match TRBD2. The CDR3 is 16 amino acids. Per germline, CDR1 ENHRY and CDR2 SYGVKD. The V and J ends lost 2 bases and 5 bases, in that order; junction bases with no gene match: 9. Written as DNA, the CDR3 is TGTGCCATCAGTGAGGTTTTTAGCGGGAGAGGGGAGACCCAGTACTTC. The encoded protein is CAISEVFSGRGETQYF.

This chain connects TRBV29-1 to TRBJ2-7; D uncertain. This CDR3 has 11 amino acids. Looked up from germline, CDR1 is SQVTM and CDR2 is ANQGSEA. Trimming pared 5 bases from V and 6 bases from J, leaving 11 bases between. Here the CDR3 reads CSVSLIGEQYF. The CDR3 DNA follows: TGCAGCGTTAGCCTAATCGGCGAGCAGTACTTC.

This rearrangement joins TRBV7-9 to TRBJ2-1; no clear D. Trimming pared 3 bases from V and 8 bases from J, leaving 17 bases between. CDR3 length: 15 amino acids. Per the germline V gene, CDR1 is SEHNR and CDR2 is FQNEAQ (reference sequence). The CDR3 here is CASSFGRSKGDEQFF. The CDR3 nucleotides are TGTGCCAGCAGCTTTGGGCGGTCAAAAGGCGATGAGCAGTTCTTC.

The V and J genes are TRBV20-1 and TRBJ2-3, with 11 positions matching TRBD2. Germline V gives CDR1 DFQATT, CDR2 SNEGSKA (reference sequence). V lost 5 bases, J lost 5 bases, and 9 bases stayed unmatched. The CDR3 is 15 amino acids. The DNA for the CDR3 is TGCAGTGCTCCTTCTAGCGGGAGGACCCTAGATACGCAGTATTTT. Translated: CSAPSSGRTLDTQYF.

This clonotype was picked up a small number of times. The rearrangement links TRBV4-3 to TRBJ2-2, with a possible D match to TRBD2 (6 bases). V dropped 3 bases and J dropped 1 base, with 9 bases sitting between them. The CDR3 covers 15 residues. The germline CDR1 and CDR2 sequences are LGHNA and YSLEER. CDR3 loop: CASSHSGGNTGELFF. The CDR3 nucleotides read TGCGCCAGCAGCCATAGCGGAGGGAACACCGGGGAGCTGTTTTTT.

The rearrangement uses TRBV4-2 and TRBJ2-5; 14 bases agree with TRBD2. CDR3 length equals 16 residues. CDR1 and CDR2 (germline): LGHNA, YNFKEQ. J gave up 5 bases and V 3 bases, and 5 bases lay outside the gene matches. CDR3 DNA: TGTGCCAGCAGCCAGAAGGGACTAGCGGGAGTGGAGACCCAGTACTTC. It yields the protein CASSQKGLAGVETQYF.

This clonotype was observed many times. The J gene is TRBJ2-5, the V gene TRBV5-1, with 7 bases fitting TRBD1. Unmatched junction bases numbered 3, after V lost 2 bases and J lost 2 bases. This CDR3 comprises 14 residues. Germline assignment: CDR1 SGHRS and CDR2 YFSETQ. CDR3 protein: CASSLQGIQETQYF. DNA for the CDR3: TGCGCCAGCAGCTTACAGGGGATTCAAGAGACCCAGTACTTC.

The genes are TRBV20-1 and TRBJ2-3; D may be TRBD1 (5 bases). Germline lookup yields CDR1 DFQATT and CDR2 SNEGSKA (reference sequence). The ends were cut back, 3 bases at V and 2 bases at J, with 18 bases in the middle. CDR3 size: 16 residues. Here the CDR3 reads CSASKFRAGNTDTQYF. The CDR3, as DNA: TGCAGTGCTAGCAAGTTCCGAGCAGGGAACACAGATACGCAGTATTTT.

J is TRBJ2-6 and V is TRBV20-1; D remains unclear. V was cut by 0 bases and J by 0 bases, with 3 bases left in between. CDR1 and CDR2 (germline): DFQATT, SNEGSKA (reference sequence). This CDR3 comprises 14 residues. The CDR3 loop reads CSARDRSGANVLTF. In DNA form, the CDR3 reads TGCAGTGCTAGAGACCGCTCTGGGGCCAACGTCCTGACTTTC.

In its sample, this clonotype was seen a few times. The rearrangement links TRBV5-1 to TRBJ1-6; 11 nucleotides line up with TRBD1. The germline V gene has CDR1 SGHRS and CDR2 YFSETQ. The length of the CDR3 is 14 residues. Germline trimming cut 4 bases from V and 10 bases from J; bases unmatched to any gene: 4. Written as DNA, the CDR3 is TGCGCCAGCAGCAGGACAGGGGGCTACTCACCCCTCCACTTT. It specifies CASSRTGGYSPLHF.

The genes are TRBV19 and TRBJ2-7; D perhaps matches TRBD2 (6 bases). The CDR3 spans 15 residues. Trimming pared 5 bases from V and 0 bases from J, leaving 14 bases between. Germline CDR1 and CDR2: LNHDA and SQIVND (reference sequence). CDR3 coding DNA: TGTGCCAGTAGTCAGTCACTGGGACTCTCCTACGAGCAGTACTTC. Translating gives CASSQSLGLSYEQYF.

This clonotype has at least ten counts. The chain recombines TRBV29-1 with TRBJ1-2, with D perhaps TRBD1 (5 bases). The V gene's germline CDR1 is SQVTM and CDR2 ANQGSEA. Trimming stripped 1 base from V and 4 bases from J, with 10 bases between. The CDR3 extends over 13 amino acids. CDR3 coding DNA: TGCAGCGTTGAAGGGGGGACGGTCTATGGCTACACCTTC. As protein: CSVEGGTVYGYTF.

This clonotype was picked up many times. The V call is TRBV11-2, the J call TRBJ1-1; tentatively, D is TRBD1 (6 bases). The V gene lost 1 base and the J gene lost 1 base, with 10 bases spanning the gap. Germline CDR1 SGHAT, CDR2 FQNNGV. The CDR3 is made up of 15 amino acids. CDR3: CASSLGGGANTEAFF. The CDR3 DNA is TGTGCCAGCAGCTTAGGTGGGGGGGCGAACACTGAAGCTTTCTTT.

The J gene is TRBJ2-5, the V gene TRBV10-3; a possible D gene is TRBD2 (5 bases). CDR1 is ENHRY, CDR2 SYGVKD, per germline. Deletions cut 10 bases from V and 5 bases from J, with 17 bases between. This CDR3 spans 13 amino acids. Here the CDR3 reads CATEGGVGETQYF. CDR3 DNA: TGTGCCACAGAAGGAGGAGTTGGGGAGACCCAGTACTTC.

The chain couples TRBV4-2 to TRBJ2-3; the match to TRBD2 covers 8 bases. There are 15 residues in the CDR3. V gave up 3 bases and J gave up 4 bases; unmatched junction bases: 6. Germline V CDR1 and CDR2: LGHNA, YNFKEQ. The CDR3 loop is CASSHRWGLADTQYF. The CDR3 bases are TGTGCCAGCAGCCACCGGTGGGGACTAGCAGATACGCAGTATTTT.

This clonotype appeared many times. The chain has TRBV9 and TRBJ1-2, with unresolved D. Germline V lookup: CDR1 SGDLS, CDR2 YYNGEE. The V end was cut by 0 bases, the J end by 4 bases, with 13 bases between. The CDR3 runs 15 residues. CDR3 sequence: CASSVEVTLAYGYTF. CDR3 coding DNA: TGTGCCAGCAGCGTAGAGGTTACGCTGGCCTATGGCTACACCTTC.

This clonotype was found a few times. The chain couples TRBV6-1 to TRBJ2-5; D gene ambiguous. Trimming removed 4 bases at V and 4 bases at J, with 19 bases between. Germline CDR1 MNHNS, CDR2 SASEGT. CDR3 length: 16 residues. The CDR3 nucleotides are TGTGCCAGCAGTGTCCAGCAGAGAGATCTAAGAGAGACCCAGTACTTC. Translation: CASSVQQRDLRETQYF.

The rearrangement links TRBV4-1 to TRBJ1-6; possibly TRBD1 for D (6 bases). Deletions cut 2 bases from V and 1 base from J, with 18 bases between. The CDR3 spans 19 residues. CDR1 MGHRA and CDR2 YSYEKL come from the germline V gene. CDR3 sequence reads: CASSQKGQTRISYNSPLHF. CDR3 bases: TGCGCCAGCAGCCAAAAGGGACAAACCCGGATATCCTATAATTCACCCCTCCACTTT.

The table lists this clonotype with a count of one. A read error may account for a junction end that differs from germline. The V call is TRBV20-1, the J call TRBJ2-3; TRBD2 matches at 10 bases. CDR3 size: 17 residues. Per germline, CDR1 DFQATT and CDR2 SNEGSKA (reference sequence). For the CDR3, the DNA is TGCTGTGCTAGAGTCCTAGCGGGGGCCCCTAGCACAGATACGCAGTATTTT. Amino acids: CCARVLAGAPSTDTQYF.

The chain recombines TRBV6-2 or TRBV6-3 with TRBJ2-7; 13 bases align to TRBD2. CDR1 and CDR2 (germline): MNHEY, SVGEGT. This CDR3 spans 20 amino acids. V dropped 2 bases and J dropped 3; count of bases not matched to a gene: 16. As DNA, the CDR3 is TGTGCCAGCAGTTACACCAGAGGACTAGCGGGAGACCCCACGATCTACGAGCAGTACTTC. It yields the protein CASSYTRGLAGDPTIYEQYF.

The chain uses TRBV7-8 and TRBJ1-2; 9 bases align to TRBD1. In germline, CDR1 is SGHVS, CDR2 FQNEAQ. The ends lost 6 bases at V and 4 bases at J; junction bases unmatched: 6. The CDR3 runs to 14 residues. CDR3 protein: CASSADRGTYGYTF. The CDR3 DNA is TGTGCCAGCAGTGCAGACAGGGGGACCTATGGCTACACCTTC.